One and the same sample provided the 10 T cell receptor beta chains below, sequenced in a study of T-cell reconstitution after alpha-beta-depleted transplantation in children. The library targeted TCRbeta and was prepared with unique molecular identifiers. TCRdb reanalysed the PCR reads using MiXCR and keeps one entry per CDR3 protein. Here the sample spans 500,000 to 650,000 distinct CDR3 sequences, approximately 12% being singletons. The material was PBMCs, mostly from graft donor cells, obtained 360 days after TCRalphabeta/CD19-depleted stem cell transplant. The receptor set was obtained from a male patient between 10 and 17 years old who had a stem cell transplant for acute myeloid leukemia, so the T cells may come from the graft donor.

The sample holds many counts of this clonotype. This chain's CDR3 is CSARDRLAGLYEQYF. The CDR3 region has the DNA TGCAGTGCTAGAGACAGACTAGCGGGACTTTACGAGCAGTACTTC. The chain has TRBV20-1 and TRBJ2-7; 11 bases align to TRBD2. The length of the CDR3 is 15 residues. The germline gives CDR1 DFQATT, CDR2 SNEGSKA (reference sequence). V lost 0 bases and J lost 4; bases outside the gene matches: 5.

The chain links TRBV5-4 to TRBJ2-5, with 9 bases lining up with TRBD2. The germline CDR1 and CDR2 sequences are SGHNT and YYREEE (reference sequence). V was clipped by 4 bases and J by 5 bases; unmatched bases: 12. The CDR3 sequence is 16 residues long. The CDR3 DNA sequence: TGTGCCAGCAGCCACCCTTTGCGGGAGGGTGTGGAGACCCAGTACTTC. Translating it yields CASSHPLREGVETQYF.

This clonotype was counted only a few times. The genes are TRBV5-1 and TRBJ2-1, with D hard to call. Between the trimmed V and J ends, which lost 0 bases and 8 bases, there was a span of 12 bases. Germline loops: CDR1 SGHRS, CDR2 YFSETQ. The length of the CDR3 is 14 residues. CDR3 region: CASSLEVAWDEQFF. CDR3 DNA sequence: TGCGCCAGCAGCTTGGAAGTAGCTTGGGATGAGCAGTTCTTC.

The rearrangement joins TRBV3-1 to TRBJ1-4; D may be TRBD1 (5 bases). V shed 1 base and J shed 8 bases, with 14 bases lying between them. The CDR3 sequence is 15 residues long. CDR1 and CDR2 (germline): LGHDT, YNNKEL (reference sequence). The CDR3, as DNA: TGTGCCAGCAGCCAAGTCGCAGGGCTTCGGGAAAAACTGTTTTTT. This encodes CASSQVAGLREKLFF.

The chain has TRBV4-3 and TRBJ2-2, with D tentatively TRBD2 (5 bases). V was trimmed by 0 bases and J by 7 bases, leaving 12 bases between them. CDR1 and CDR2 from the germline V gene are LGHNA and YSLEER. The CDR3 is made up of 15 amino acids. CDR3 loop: CASSQDRLAIGELFF. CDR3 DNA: TGCGCCAGCAGCCAAGATCGGCTAGCCATCGGGGAGCTGTTTTTT.

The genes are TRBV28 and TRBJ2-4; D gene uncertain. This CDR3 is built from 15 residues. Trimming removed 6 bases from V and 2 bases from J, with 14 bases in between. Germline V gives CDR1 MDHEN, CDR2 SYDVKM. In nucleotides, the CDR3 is TGTGCCAGCAGCACTACGACCGATCCCAAAAACATTCAGTACTTC. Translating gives CASSTTTDPKNIQYF.

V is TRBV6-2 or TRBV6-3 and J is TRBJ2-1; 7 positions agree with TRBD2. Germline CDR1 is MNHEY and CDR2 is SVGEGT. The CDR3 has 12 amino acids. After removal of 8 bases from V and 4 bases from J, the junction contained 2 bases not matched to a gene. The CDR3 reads CASLAVYNEQFF. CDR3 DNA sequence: TGTGCCAGCCTAGCGGTATACAATGAGCAGTTCTTC.

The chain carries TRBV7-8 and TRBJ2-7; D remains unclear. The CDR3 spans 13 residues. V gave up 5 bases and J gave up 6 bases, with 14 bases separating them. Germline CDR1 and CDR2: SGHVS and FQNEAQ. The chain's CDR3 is CASSPADFGEQYF. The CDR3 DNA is TGTGCCAGCAGCCCCGCGGATTTCGGCGAGCAGTACTTC.

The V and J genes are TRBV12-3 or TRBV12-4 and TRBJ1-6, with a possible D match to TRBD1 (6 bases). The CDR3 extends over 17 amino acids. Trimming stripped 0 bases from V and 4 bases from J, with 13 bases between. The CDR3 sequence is CASSLAMTGSYNSPLHF. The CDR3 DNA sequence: TGTGCCAGCAGTTTAGCAATGACAGGATCGTATAATTCACCCCTCCACTTT.

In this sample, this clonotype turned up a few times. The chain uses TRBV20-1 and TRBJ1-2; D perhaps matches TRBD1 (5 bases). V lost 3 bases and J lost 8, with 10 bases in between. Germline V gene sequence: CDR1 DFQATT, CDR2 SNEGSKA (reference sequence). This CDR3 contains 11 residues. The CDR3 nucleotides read TGCAGTGCTAGTGGGGGTGGAGGCTACACCTTC. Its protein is CSASGGGGYTF.